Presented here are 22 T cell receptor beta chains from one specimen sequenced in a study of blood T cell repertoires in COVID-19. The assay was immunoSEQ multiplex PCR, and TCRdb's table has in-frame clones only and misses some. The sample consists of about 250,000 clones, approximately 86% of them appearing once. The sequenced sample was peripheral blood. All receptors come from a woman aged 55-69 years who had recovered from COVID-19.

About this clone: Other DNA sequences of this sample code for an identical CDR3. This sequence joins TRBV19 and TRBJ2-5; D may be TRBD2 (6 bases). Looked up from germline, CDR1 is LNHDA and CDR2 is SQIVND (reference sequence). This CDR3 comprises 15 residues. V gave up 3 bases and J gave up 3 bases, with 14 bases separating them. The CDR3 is CASSISGTGEETQYF. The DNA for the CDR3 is TGTGCCAGTAGTATTTCAGGCACGGGAGAAGAGACCCAGTACTTC.

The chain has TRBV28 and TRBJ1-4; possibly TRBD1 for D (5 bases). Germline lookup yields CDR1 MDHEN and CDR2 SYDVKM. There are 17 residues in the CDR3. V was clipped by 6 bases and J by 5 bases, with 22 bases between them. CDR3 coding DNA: TGTGCCAGCAGATTTGGTCCCCAGGGATGGCGCAATGAAAAACTGTTTTTT. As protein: CASRFGPQGWRNEKLFF.

The CDR3 is CASSPRTPSLNTEAFF. The DNA of the CDR3 is TGTGCCAGCTCACCTCGGACACCATCTCTCAACACTGAAGCTTTCTTT. The chain employs TRBV18 and TRBJ1-1, with D possibly matching TRBD1 (5 bases). Germline CDR1 and CDR2: KGHSH and LQKENI. V dropped 3 bases and J dropped 2 bases, with 16 bases sitting between them. This CDR3 is 16 amino acids long. The variable domain in full, with the rest retrieved from reference TRBV18 and TRBJ1-1, is NAGVMQNPRHLVRRRGQEARLRCSPMKGHSHVYWYRQLPEEGLKFMVYLQKENIIDESGMPKERFSAEFPKEGPSILRIQQVVRGDSAAYFCASSPRTPSLNTEAFFGQGTRLTVV.

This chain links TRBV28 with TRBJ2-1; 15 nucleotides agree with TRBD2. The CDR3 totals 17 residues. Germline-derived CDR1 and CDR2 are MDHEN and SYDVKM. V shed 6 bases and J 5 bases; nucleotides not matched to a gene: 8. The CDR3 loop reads CASSWTSGGDRDNEQFF. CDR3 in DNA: TGTGCCAGCAGCTGGACTAGCGGGGGGGACCGAGACAATGAGCAGTTCTTC.

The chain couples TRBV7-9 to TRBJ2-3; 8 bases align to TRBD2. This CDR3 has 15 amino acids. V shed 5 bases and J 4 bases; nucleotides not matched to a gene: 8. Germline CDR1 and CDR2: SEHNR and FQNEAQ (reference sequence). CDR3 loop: CASSPPGGAADTQYF. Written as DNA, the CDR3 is TGTGCCAGCAGCCCCCCGGGGGGGGCCGCAGATACGCAGTATTTT. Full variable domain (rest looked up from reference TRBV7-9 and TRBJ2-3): DTGVSQNPRHKITKRGQNVTFRCDPISEHNRLYWYRQTLGQGPEFLTYFQNEAQLEKSRLLSDRFSAERPKGSFSTLEIQRTEQGDSAMYLCASSPPGGAADTQYFGPGTRLTVL.

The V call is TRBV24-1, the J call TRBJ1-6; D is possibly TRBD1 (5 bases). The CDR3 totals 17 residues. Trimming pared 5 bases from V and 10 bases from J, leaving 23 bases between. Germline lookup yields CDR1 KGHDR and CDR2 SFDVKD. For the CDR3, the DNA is TGTGCCACCAGTGTCCTTGGGGGGATCGGGCAAAAGTCACCCCTCCACTTT. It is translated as CATSVLGGIGQKSPLHF.

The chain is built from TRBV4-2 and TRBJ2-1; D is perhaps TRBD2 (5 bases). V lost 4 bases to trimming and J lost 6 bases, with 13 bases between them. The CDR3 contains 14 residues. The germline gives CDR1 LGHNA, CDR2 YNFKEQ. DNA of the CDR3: TGTGCCAGCAGCCCAGACCTCGGGGTCAATGAGCAGTTCTTC. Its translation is CASSPDLGVNEQFF.

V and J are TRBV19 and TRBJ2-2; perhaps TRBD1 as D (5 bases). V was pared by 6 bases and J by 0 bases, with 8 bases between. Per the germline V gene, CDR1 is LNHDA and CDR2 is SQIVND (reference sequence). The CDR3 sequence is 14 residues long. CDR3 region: CASSDSTNTGELFF. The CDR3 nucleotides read TGTGCCAGTAGCGACAGCACGAACACCGGGGAGCTGTTTTTT.

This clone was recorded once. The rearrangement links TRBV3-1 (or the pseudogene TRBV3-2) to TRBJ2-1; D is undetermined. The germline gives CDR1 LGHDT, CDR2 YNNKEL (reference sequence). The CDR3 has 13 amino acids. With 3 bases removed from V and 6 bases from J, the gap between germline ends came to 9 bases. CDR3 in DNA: TGTGCCAGCAGCCATGCAGGTCCCAATGAGCAGTTCTTC. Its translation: CASSHAGPNEQFF.

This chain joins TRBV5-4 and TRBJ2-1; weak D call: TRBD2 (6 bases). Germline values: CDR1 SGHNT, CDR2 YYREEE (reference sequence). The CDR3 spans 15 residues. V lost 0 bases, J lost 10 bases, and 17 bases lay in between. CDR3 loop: CASSLASSLGGEQFF. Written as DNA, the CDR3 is TGTGCCAGCAGCTTGGCGAGTTCGTTGGGGGGAGAGCAGTTCTTC.

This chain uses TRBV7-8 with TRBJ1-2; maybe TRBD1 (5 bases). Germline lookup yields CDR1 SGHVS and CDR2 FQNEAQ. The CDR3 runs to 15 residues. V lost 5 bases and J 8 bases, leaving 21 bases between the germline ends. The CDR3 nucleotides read TGTGCCAGCAGCCAATTTAAGGGGCCCCCTTCGGGCTACACCTTC. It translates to CASSQFKGPPSGYTF.

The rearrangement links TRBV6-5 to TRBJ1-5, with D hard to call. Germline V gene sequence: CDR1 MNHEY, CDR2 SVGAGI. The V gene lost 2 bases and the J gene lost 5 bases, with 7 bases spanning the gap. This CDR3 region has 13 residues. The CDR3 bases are TGTGCCAGCAGTTACAAGAGGGATCAGCCCCAGCATTTT. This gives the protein CASSYKRDQPQHF.

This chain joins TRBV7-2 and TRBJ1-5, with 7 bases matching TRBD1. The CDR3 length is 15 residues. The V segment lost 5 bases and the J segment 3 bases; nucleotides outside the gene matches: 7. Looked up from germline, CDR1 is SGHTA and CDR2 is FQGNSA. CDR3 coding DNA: TGTGCCAGCAGCCCCGGGACAGTGAACAATCAGCCCCAGCATTTT. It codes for CASSPGTVNNQPQHF.

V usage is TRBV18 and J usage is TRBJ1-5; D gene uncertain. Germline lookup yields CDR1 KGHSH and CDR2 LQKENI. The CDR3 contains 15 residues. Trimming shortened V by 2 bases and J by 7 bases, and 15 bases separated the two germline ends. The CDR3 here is CASSPGLPDGQPQHF. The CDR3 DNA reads TGTGCCAGCTCACCAGGGCTCCCCGATGGACAGCCCCAGCATTTT. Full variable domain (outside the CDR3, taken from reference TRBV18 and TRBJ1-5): NAGVMQNPRHLVRRRGQEARLRCSPMKGHSHVYWYRQLPEEGLKFMVYLQKENIIDESGMPKERFSAEFPKEGPSILRIQQVVRGDSAAYFCASSPGLPDGQPQHFGDGTRLSIL.

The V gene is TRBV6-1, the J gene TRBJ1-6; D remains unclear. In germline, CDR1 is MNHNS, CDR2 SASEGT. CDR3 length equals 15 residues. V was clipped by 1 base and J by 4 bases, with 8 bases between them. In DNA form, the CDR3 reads TGTGCCAGCAGTGAAGTAAGAGGTTATAATTCACCCCTCCACTTT. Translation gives CASSEVRGYNSPLHF.

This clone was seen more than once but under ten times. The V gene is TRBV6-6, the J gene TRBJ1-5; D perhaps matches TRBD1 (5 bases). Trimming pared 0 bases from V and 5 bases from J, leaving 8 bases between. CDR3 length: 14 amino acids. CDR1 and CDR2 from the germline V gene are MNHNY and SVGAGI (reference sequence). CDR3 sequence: CASSYSSRDQPQHF. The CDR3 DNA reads TGTGCCAGCAGTTACTCGAGCAGGGATCAGCCCCAGCATTTT.

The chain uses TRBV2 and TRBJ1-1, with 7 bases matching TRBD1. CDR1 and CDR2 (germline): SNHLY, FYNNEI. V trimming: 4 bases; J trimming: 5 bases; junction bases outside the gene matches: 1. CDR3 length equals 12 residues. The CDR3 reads CASSVRGTEAFF. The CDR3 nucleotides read TGTGCCAGCAGTGTCAGGGGGACTGAAGCTTTCTTT. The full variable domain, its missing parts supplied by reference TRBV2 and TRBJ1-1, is EPEVTQTPSHQVTQMGQEVILRCVPISNHLYFYWYRQILGQKVEFLVSFYNNEISEKSEIFDDQFSVERPDGSNFTLKIRSTKLEDSAMYFCASSVRGTEAFFGQGTRLTVV.

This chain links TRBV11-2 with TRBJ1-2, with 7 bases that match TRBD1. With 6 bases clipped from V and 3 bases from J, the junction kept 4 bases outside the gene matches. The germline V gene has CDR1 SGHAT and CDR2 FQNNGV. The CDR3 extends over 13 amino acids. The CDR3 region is CASSHDRDYGYTF. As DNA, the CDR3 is TGTGCCAGCAGTCACGACAGGGACTATGGCTACACCTTC.

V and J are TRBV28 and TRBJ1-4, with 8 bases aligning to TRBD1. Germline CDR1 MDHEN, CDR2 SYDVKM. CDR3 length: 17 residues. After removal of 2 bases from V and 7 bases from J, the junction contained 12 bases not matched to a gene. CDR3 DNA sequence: TGTGCCAGCAGTTTAGCCATGCACAGGGGGATGCGTGAAAAACTGTTTTTT. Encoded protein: CASSLAMHRGMREKLFF.

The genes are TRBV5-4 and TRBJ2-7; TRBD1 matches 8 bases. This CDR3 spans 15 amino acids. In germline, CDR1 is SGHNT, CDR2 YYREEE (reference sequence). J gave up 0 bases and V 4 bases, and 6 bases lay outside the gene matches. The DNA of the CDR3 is TGTGCCAGCAGCAGAGGACAGGGCTTCTCCTACGAGCAGTACTTC. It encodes CASSRGQGFSYEQYF.

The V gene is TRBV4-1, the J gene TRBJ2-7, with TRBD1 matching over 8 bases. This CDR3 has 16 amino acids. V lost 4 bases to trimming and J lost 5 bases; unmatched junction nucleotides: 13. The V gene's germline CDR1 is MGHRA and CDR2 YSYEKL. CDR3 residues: CASSRTGTGHPHEQYF. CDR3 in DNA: TGCGCCAGCAGCCGCACCGGGACAGGTCATCCTCACGAGCAGTACTTC.

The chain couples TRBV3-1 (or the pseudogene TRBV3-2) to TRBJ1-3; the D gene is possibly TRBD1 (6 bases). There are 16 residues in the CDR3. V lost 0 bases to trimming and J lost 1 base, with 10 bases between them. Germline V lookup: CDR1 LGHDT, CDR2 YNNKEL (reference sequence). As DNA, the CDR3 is TGTGCCAGCAGCCAAGAGGGGGCCTCTTCTGGAAACACCATATATTTT. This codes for CASSQEGASSGNTIYF.